Presented here are 23 T cell receptor beta chains from one specimen sequenced in a study of human T cells and chemical hapten exposure. This sample's time point: patch test 3, about 24 weeks after DPC sensitization. Noted treatment: therapeutic diphenylcyclopropenone sensitization with weekly scalp DPC. RNA extraction used unfractionated whole blood as the source of total RNA. TCRdb redid the calling of the RACE reads with MiXCR, one entry per CDR3 protein. The repertoire holds more than 35,000 distinct CDR3 sequences, with 9.5% to 15% as singletons. This material consisted of whole blood, taken in connection with sensitization to the hapten diphenylcyclopropenone (DPC). Source of these receptors: a woman in her thirties or forties with alopecia areata. Some clones in this sample may be carry-over from other donors' samples.

This chain connects TRBV20-1 to TRBJ2-5; the D is unclear. The CDR3 is made up of 13 amino acids. V dropped 1 base and J dropped 1 base, with 7 bases sitting between them. Germline loops: CDR1 DFQATT, CDR2 SNEGSKA (reference sequence). The CDR3 sequence: CSARVGGQETQYF. The CDR3 DNA reads TGCAGTGCTAGAGTGGGCGGCCAAGAGACCCAGTACTTC.

The chain has TRBV7-2 and TRBJ2-1, with D perhaps TRBD1 (6 bases). The germline CDR1 and CDR2 sequences are SGHTA and FQGNSA. V was clipped by 5 bases and J by 12 bases, with 17 bases between them. This CDR3 is built from 13 residues. CDR3 sequence: CASSHRSPRGQFF. CDR3 nucleotide sequence: TGTGCCAGCAGCCACCGGAGTCCCAGGGGGCAGTTCTTC.

This clonotype occurred a few times. The chain uses TRBV5-1 and TRBJ2-4; the match to TRBD1 covers 7 bases. The CDR3 covers 13 residues. Losses at the gene ends were 4 bases for V and 7 bases for J; bases not matched to a gene: 5. Germline CDR1 reads SGHRS; CDR2 reads YFSETQ. As DNA, the CDR3 is TGCGCCAGCAGCCAGGGGGACGCCAACATTCAGTACTTC. Translation: CASSQGDANIQYF.

V gene TRBV2 combines with J gene TRBJ1-5, with D possibly matching TRBD1 (5 bases). Germline V gene sequence: CDR1 SNHLY, CDR2 FYNNEI. The length of the CDR3 is 15 residues. Trimming removed 6 bases at V and 8 bases at J, with 20 bases between. The CDR3 nucleotides read TGTGCCAGCAGGCCCGGGGGACTAGCTGGGGAGCCCCAGCATTTT. As protein: CASRPGGLAGEPQHF.

The rearrangement joins TRBV28 to TRBJ1-5; D unclear. This CDR3 comprises 15 residues. The germline gives CDR1 MDHEN, CDR2 SYDVKM. With 2 bases removed from V and 0 bases from J, the gap between germline ends came to 8 bases. The CDR3 region has the DNA TGTGCCAGCAGTTTACCACAGCATAGCAATCAGCCCCAGCATTTT. Amino acid sequence: CASSLPQHSNQPQHF.

This clonotype came up many times. The CDR3 is CSVRDRGNEQYF. The CDR3 nucleotides read TGCAGCGTTCGGGACAGGGGTAACGAGCAGTACTTC. The chain links TRBV29-1 to TRBJ2-7; 10 bases agree with TRBD1. After removal of 5 bases from V and 5 bases from J, the junction contained 3 bases not matched to a gene. This CDR3 comprises 12 residues. Germline assignment: CDR1 SQVTM and CDR2 ANQGSEA.

This clonotype was seen a handful of times. V gene TRBV27 combines with J gene TRBJ1-1, with D possibly being TRBD1 (5 bases). V was clipped by 2 bases and J by 0 bases, with 13 bases between them. Per the germline V gene, CDR1 is MNHEY and CDR2 is SMNVEV (reference sequence). The CDR3 extends over 16 amino acids. In nucleotides, the CDR3 is TGTGCCAGCAGTTTAAGCAGGGCCCTTATGAACACTGAAGCTTTCTTT. Translated, it gives CASSLSRALMNTEAFF.

The chain employs TRBV2 and TRBJ2-3, with D hard to call. Trimming left V 7 bases short and J 2 bases short, with 10 bases between. The germline V gene has CDR1 SNHLY and CDR2 FYNNEI. This CDR3 comprises 13 residues. CDR3 nucleotide sequence: TGTGCCAGCACCGAGCGCGTCACAGATACGCAGTATTTT. Encoded protein: CASTERVTDTQYF.

This clonotype was seen repeatedly, ten times or more. This chain uses TRBV29-1 with TRBJ2-1; D uncertain. Trimming took off 7 bases at V and 7 bases at J, with 11 bases between the two ends. The CDR3 spans 11 residues. Germline V gene sequence: CDR1 SQVTM, CDR2 ANQGSEA. CDR3 residues: CSAHAGNEQFF. CDR3 in DNA: TGCAGCGCCCACGCCGGGAATGAGCAGTTCTTC.

This clonotype occurred many times. The rearrangement uses TRBV18 and TRBJ2-7; a possible D gene is TRBD2 (5 bases). The CDR3 loop spans 16 amino acids. Per the germline V gene, CDR1 is KGHSH and CDR2 is LQKENI. Trimming removed 5 bases at V and 3 bases at J, with 20 bases between. The DNA of the CDR3 is TGTGCCAGCTCATCCTGGACCGCGGGCGGAAACTACGAGCAGTACTTC. Its protein is CASSSWTAGGNYEQYF.

As to this clonotype: Possible read error: a much larger clone is one base away. The chain combines TRBV5-5 with TRBJ2-3; TRBD2 is a possible D gene (6 bases). Per germline, CDR1 SGHKS and CDR2 YYEKEE (reference sequence). V was shortened by 5 bases and J by 4 bases, with 14 bases between the two germline ends. The CDR3 extends over 14 amino acids. CDR3 in amino acids: CASSRDFGADTQYF. CDR3 in DNA: TGTGCCAGCAGTCGGGACTTCGGCGCAGATACGCAGTATTTT.

This clonotype was detected ten times or more. The chain is built from TRBV2 and TRBJ2-3, with 11 positions matching TRBD2. Germline V gene sequence: CDR1 SNHLY, CDR2 FYNNEI. This CDR3 region has 16 residues. Losses at the gene ends were 11 bases for V and 5 bases for J; bases not matched to a gene: 15. CDR3 residues: CAGSIAGGLGEDTQYF. The CDR3 region has the DNA TGTGCCGGATCGATAGCGGGAGGGCTTGGTGAAGATACGCAGTATTTT.

The chain employs TRBV7-6 and TRBJ2-1; D remains ambiguous. There are 14 residues in the CDR3. V lost 1 base and J 7 bases, leaving 11 bases between the germline ends. Germline V CDR1 and CDR2: SGHVS, FNYEAQ. The CDR3 nucleotides read TGTGCCAGCAGCTTAGGCGGCGGTAAAAATGAGCAGTTCTTC. Translating gives CASSLGGGKNEQFF.

The sample holds many counts of this clonotype. This chain links TRBV11-2 with TRBJ2-7, with D maybe TRBD1 (5 bases). Germline V CDR1 and CDR2: SGHAT, FQNNGV. Trimming shortened V by 0 bases and J by 4 bases, and 19 bases separated the two germline ends. The CDR3 spans 17 residues. CDR3 nucleotides: TGTGCCAGCAGCTTAGAGGCCCAGGGTCTGGTAGGATACGAGCAGTACTTC. Its protein product is CASSLEAQGLVGYEQYF.

There are a few counts of this clonotype. V is TRBV10-3 and J is TRBJ2-1; D gene unclear. The CDR3 extends over 13 amino acids. V lost 6 bases, J lost 9 bases, and 15 bases lay in between. The germline CDR1 and CDR2 sequences are ENHRY and SYGVKD. The CDR3 sequence is CAISGNSVGEQFF. The CDR3 bases are TGTGCCATCAGCGGAAACTCGGTCGGTGAGCAGTTCTTC.

This clonotype was observed many times. V gene TRBV3-1 combines with J gene TRBJ2-3; 7 nucleotides line up with TRBD2. The CDR3 runs 16 residues. Germline V CDR1 and CDR2: LGHDT, YNNKEL (reference sequence). Trimming at V came to 0 bases and at J to 2 bases, leaving 5 bases not matched to a gene. The CDR3: CASSQDRTRATDTQYF. In nucleotides, the CDR3 is TGTGCCAGCAGCCAAGATCGGACTAGGGCCACAGATACGCAGTATTTT.

This chain connects TRBV28 to TRBJ1-5; possibly TRBD1 for D (5 bases). CDR1 and CDR2 from the germline V gene are MDHEN and SYDVKM. The CDR3 is made up of 14 amino acids. Trimming pared 2 bases from V and 7 bases from J, leaving 12 bases between. CDR3 loop: CASSLGGNRQPQHF. CDR3 in DNA: TGTGCCAGCAGTTTAGGGGGGAATCGGCAGCCCCAGCATTTT.

The chain uses TRBV3-1 and TRBJ2-7, with 7 bases fitting TRBD1. The CDR3 length is 13 residues. Germline trimming cut 4 bases from V and 2 bases from J; bases unmatched to any gene: 2. From germline, CDR1 is LGHDT and CDR2 YNNKEL (reference sequence). The CDR3 here is CASSRGQTYEQYF. The CDR3 DNA reads TGTGCCAGCAGCCGGGGACAGACCTACGAGCAGTACTTC.

CDR3 protein: CASSLVGPAVSQYF. The CDR3, as DNA: TGTGCCAGCAGCTTAGTGGGACCGGCGGTGTCGCAGTATTTT. The chain is built from TRBV7-2 and TRBJ2-3; D tentatively reads TRBD1 or TRBD2 (5 bases each). The CDR3 is 14 residues long. Germline V gene sequence: CDR1 SGHTA, CDR2 FQGNSA. Trimming took 1 base from V and 10 from J, leaving 15 bases between them.

This clonotype was picked up a small number of times. J is TRBJ2-3 and V is TRBV29-1; 9 bases are shared with TRBD1. Germline V gene sequence: CDR1 SQVTM, CDR2 ANQGSEA. The trim removed 4 bases at V and 0 bases at J, leaving 2 bases unmatched. The CDR3 has 14 residues. The CDR3 loop reads CSVGDRASTDTQYF. The CDR3 bases are TGCAGCGTTGGGGACAGGGCGAGCACAGATACGCAGTATTTT.

This clonotype was observed a handful of times. The gene calls are TRBV9 and TRBJ2-1; D is perhaps TRBD2 (6 bases). The CDR3 runs to 15 residues. The V gene lost 0 bases and the J gene lost 6 bases, with 13 bases spanning the gap. Germline-derived CDR1 and CDR2 are SGDLS and YYNGEE. CDR3 DNA sequence: TGTGCCAGCAGCGTAGATATAGGGACTTTCAATGAGCAGTTCTTC. Its translation: CASSVDIGTFNEQFF.

This clonotype was counted a few times. This chain connects TRBV5-5 to TRBJ1-1, with unresolved D. The CDR3 covers 16 residues. V shed 2 bases and J shed 3 bases, with 17 bases lying between them. CDR1 is SGHKS and CDR2 is YYEKEE in the germline V gene (reference sequence). This CDR3 is CASSFSGSWEDTEAFF. As DNA, the CDR3 is TGTGCCAGCAGCTTTTCGGGCAGCTGGGAGGACACTGAAGCTTTCTTT.

By share of the sample, this clonotype is medium-sized. The J gene is TRBJ2-3, the V gene TRBV7-9; TRBD1 agrees at 7 bases. Germline loops: CDR1 SEHNR, CDR2 FQNEAQ (reference sequence). The J segment lost 3 bases and the V segment lost 4 bases, leaving 4 bases of the junction unmatched. The CDR3 sequence is 14 residues long. CDR3 DNA: TGTGCCAGCAGCTCCTCGACAGGGACAGATACGCAGTATTTT. Translating gives CASSSSTGTDTQYF.